A selection of T cell receptor beta chains follows, all from one sample in a study of OX40 agonist ivuxolimab in advanced cancers. Produced via immunoSEQ multiplex PCR; TCRdb's table is partial and in-frame only. The repertoire holds 70,000 to 85,000 clones, with around four fifths as singletons. This material consisted of CD4+ or CD8+ T cells sorted from blood, taken in a trial of the OX40 agonist ivuxolimab. The receptors originated from an adult with an advanced solid tumor such as melanoma, head and neck, liver or kidney cancer. Each CDR3 is given with its conserved first and last residue. A D gene is named only where the DNA matches it firmly. Clone sizes are given selectively: once, few, many, or a class where the clone is expanded.

>TRBV10-3|-|-|TRBJ1-3
TGTGCCATCAGTGCTGGAAACACCATATATTTT
CAISAGNTIYF
>TRBV11-3|-|once|TRBJ2-2
TGTGCCAGCAGCTTTTGGGACTGGAACGTCACCGGGGAGCTGTTTTTT
CASSFWDWNVTGELFF
>TRBV6-5|TRBD2|-|TRBJ2-7
TGTGCCAGCAGTTACTCGCTAGCGGGAGCCTACGAGCAGTACTTC
CASSYSLAGAYEQYF
>TRBV19|TRBD1|-|TRBJ1-1
TGTGCCAGTACCCCGGTGTCAGGGGGAACTGAAGCTTTCTTT
CASTPVSGGTEAFF
>TRBV5-6|-|-|TRBJ2-4
TGTGCCAGCAGCTTGGAGGGACTAGCCAAAAACATTCAGTACTTC
CASSLEGLAKNIQYF
>TRBV19|-|-|TRBJ1-3
TGTGCCAGTAGTCCGCTTGAGGGGAGAGGGACTGGAAACACCATATATTTT
CASSPLEGRGTGNTIYF
>TRBV19|-|-|TRBJ1-5
TGTGCCAGTAGGCTAACTAGCAATCAGCCCCAGCATTTT
CASRLTSNQPQHF
>TRBV5-1|TRBD2|once|TRBJ2-5
TGCGCCAGCAGCTTCGGGACTAGCCAACCCTACCAAGAGACCCAGTACTTC
CASSFGTSQPYQETQYF
>TRBV28|-|-|TRBJ2-3
TGTGCCAGCAGTTTATTCGCGTTTAGCACAGATACGCAGTATTTT
CASSLFAFSTDTQYF
>TRBV4-2|-|-|TRBJ1-2
TGTGCCAGCAGTACAGTCTCCTATGGCTACACCTTC
CASSTVSYGYTF
>TRBV5-1|-|-|TRBJ2-2
TGCGCCAGCAGCCTTAGGACTGCCACCGGGGAGCTGTTTTTT
CASSLRTATGELFF
>TRBV25-1|-|-|TRBJ2-1
TGTGCCAGCAGTGTCGGGGGCTCGTCCTACAATGAGCAGTTCTTC
CASSVGGSSYNEQFF
>TRBV11-3|TRBD2|-|TRBJ2-2
TGTGCCAGCAGCTTATTTAGCGGGAGAGGGTTTCGGAACACCGGGGAGCTGTTTTTT
CASSLFSGRGFRNTGELFF
>TRBV5-4|TRBD1|-|TRBJ1-1
TGTGCCAGCAGCTTGAGGTGGACAGGGGTACTGAACACTGAAGCTTTCTTT
CASSLRWTGVLNTEAFF
>TRBV28|-|-|TRBJ1-2
TGTGCCAGCAGTTTTCAGGGGATCTATGGCTACACCTTC
CASSFQGIYGYTF
>TRBV28|TRBD1|few|TRBJ1-3
TGTGCCAGCAGTCAAACAGGGGGCGCGGACACCATATATTTT
CASSQTGGADTIYF
>TRBV29-1|TRBD1|few|TRBJ2-5
TGCAGCGTTGAAGACCGGACAGGTTTGGAGACCCAGTACTTC
CSVEDRTGLETQYF
>TRBV4-2|-|-|TRBJ1-2
TGTGCCAGCAGCCAAAGCGGGGGGGCGTATGGCTACACCTTC
CASSQSGGAYGYTF
>TRBV5-1|-|-|TRBJ2-1
TGCGCCAGCAGCTTGACCCAGGGCTTAAGCTCCTACAATGAGCAGTTCTTC
CASSLTQGLSSYNEQFF
>TRBV11-2|-|-|TRBJ2-7
TGTGCCAGCAGCCCGTCTTACGAGCAGTACTTC
CASSPSYEQYF
>TRBV28|-|-|TRBJ2-1
TGTGCCAGCAAATTACGTAGGGGATTCTCCTACAATGAGCAGTTCTTC
CASKLRRGFSYNEQFF
>TRBV19|TRBD2|-|TRBJ2-5
TGTGCCAGTAGTTACCGGACTAGCGGAGAGACCCAGTACTTC
CASSYRTSGETQYF
>TRBV27|-|-|TRBJ2-3
TGTGCCAGCAGTCCAAATAGGGCCCCTAGCACAGATACGCAGTATTTT
CASSPNRAPSTDTQYF